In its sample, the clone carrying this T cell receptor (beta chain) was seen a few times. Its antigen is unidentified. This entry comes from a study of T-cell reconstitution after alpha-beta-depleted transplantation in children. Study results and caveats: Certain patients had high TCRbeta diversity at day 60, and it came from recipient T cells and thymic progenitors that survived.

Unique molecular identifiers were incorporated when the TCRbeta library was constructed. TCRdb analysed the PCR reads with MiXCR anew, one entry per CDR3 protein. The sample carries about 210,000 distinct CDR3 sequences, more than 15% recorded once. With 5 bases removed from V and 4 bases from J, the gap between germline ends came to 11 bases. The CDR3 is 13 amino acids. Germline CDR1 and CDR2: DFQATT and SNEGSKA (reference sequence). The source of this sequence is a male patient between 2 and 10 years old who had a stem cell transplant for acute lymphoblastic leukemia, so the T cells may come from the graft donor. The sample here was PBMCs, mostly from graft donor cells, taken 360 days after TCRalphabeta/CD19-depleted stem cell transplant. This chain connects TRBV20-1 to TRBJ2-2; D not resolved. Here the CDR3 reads CSASGPRTGELFF. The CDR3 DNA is TGCAGTGCTTCCGGGCCACGCACCGGGGAGCTGTTTTTT.